A single sample is the source of the 16 T cell receptor beta chains below, sequenced in a study of cytotoxic CD8 clonotypes in ibrutinib-treated CLL. TCRdb's copy holds only in-frame clones and misses some; the assay was immunoSEQ multiplex PCR. The table records some 150,000 clones, roughly 76% of them present only once. Here the sequenced sample was PBMCs, taken after 24 months of ibrutinib treatment. The receptors were gathered from a human donor with chronic lymphocytic leukemia.

CDR3 in DNA: TGTGCCAGCAGTTACCCGGCCCCGGGGGGAGGGCTCGAGCAGTACTTC. Amino acid sequence: CASSYPAPGGGLEQYF. V gene TRBV6-6 combines with J gene TRBJ2-7; the match to TRBD2 covers 7 bases. The CDR3 is 16 residues long. V lost 2 bases to trimming and J lost 6 bases; unmatched junction nucleotides: 13. Per the germline V gene, CDR1 is MNHNY and CDR2 is SVGAGI (reference sequence).

This sequence joins TRBV5-1 and TRBJ2-3; the D gene is possibly TRBD1 (6 bases). Per the germline V gene, CDR1 is SGHRS and CDR2 is YFSETQ. Deletions cut 0 bases from V and 4 bases from J, with 15 bases between. The CDR3 spans 16 residues. Here the CDR3 reads CASSLEGPPGADTQYF. The CDR3 DNA follows: TGCGCCAGCAGCTTGGAGGGACCCCCAGGGGCAGATACGCAGTATTTT.

This sequence joins TRBV15 and TRBJ2-7; 11 bases agree with TRBD1. The CDR3 contains 17 residues. Unmatched junction bases numbered 12, after V lost 3 bases and J lost 5 bases. CDR1 and CDR2 from the germline V gene are LNHNV and YYDKDF (reference sequence). CDR3 loop: CATSSGDRGFFTHEQYF. Here the CDR3 DNA reads TGTGCCACCAGCAGTGGGGACAGGGGGTTCTTTACGCACGAGCAGTACTTC.

This chain joins TRBV7-2 and TRBJ1-4; perhaps TRBD1 as D (6 bases). The length of the CDR3 is 15 residues. Trimming removed 1 base at V and 4 bases at J, with 10 bases between. Germline values: CDR1 SGHTA, CDR2 FQGNSA. The CDR3 reads CASSLGGRINEKLFF. The DNA of the CDR3 is TGTGCCAGCAGCTTAGGGGGGCGGATTAATGAAAAACTGTTTTTT. The variable domain in full, with the rest retrieved from reference TRBV7-2 and TRBJ1-4, is GAGVSQSPSNKVTEKGKDVELRCDPISGHTALYWYRQSLGQGLEFLIYFQGNSAPDKSGLPSDRFSAERTGGSVSTLTIQRTQQEDSAVYLCASSLGGRINEKLFFGSGTQLSVL.

V usage is TRBV7-8 and J usage is TRBJ2-2, with TRBD2 as a possible D gene (6 bases). In germline, CDR1 is SGHVS, CDR2 FQNEAQ. CDR3 length: 15 amino acids. The ends were cut back, 7 bases at V and 3 bases at J, with 15 bases in the middle. CDR3 loop: CASKAEGIHTGELFF. CDR3 bases: TGTGCCAGCAAGGCGGAGGGGATCCACACCGGGGAGCTGTTTTTT.

The rearrangement uses TRBV11-2 and TRBJ1-5, with 8 bases matching TRBD1. J was trimmed by 2 bases and V by 6 bases; bases with no gene match: 9. The CDR3 length is 16 residues. From germline, CDR1 is SGHAT and CDR2 FQNNGV. The CDR3 DNA reads as TGTGCCAGCAGGTCGACAGGGGCGCGGGGCAATCAGCCCCAGCATTTT. Protein sequence: CASRSTGARGNQPQHF. Drawing the rest from reference TRBV11-2 and TRBJ1-5, the complete variable domain is EAGVAQSPRYKIIEKRQSVAFWCNPISGHATLYWYQQILGQGPKLLIQFQNNGVVDDSQLPKDRFSAERLKGVDSTLKIQPAKLEDSAVYLCASRSTGARGNQPQHFGDGTRLSIL.

V is TRBV2 and J is TRBJ2-1; 10 nucleotides align to TRBD2. CDR3 length: 14 amino acids. From germline, CDR1 is SNHLY and CDR2 FYNNEI. The trim removed 6 bases at V and 4 bases at J, leaving 3 bases unmatched. The CDR3 sequence is CASRGTSVYNEQFF. The CDR3 coding sequence is TGTGCCAGCAGAGGGACTAGCGTGTACAATGAGCAGTTCTTC. Full variable domain (rest looked up from reference TRBV2 and TRBJ2-1): EPEVTQTPSHQVTQMGQEVILRCVPISNHLYFYWYRQILGQKVEFLVSFYNNEISEKSEIFDDQFSVERPDGSNFTLKIRSTKLEDSAMYFCASRGTSVYNEQFFGPGTRLTVL.

The rearrangement uses TRBV5-1 and TRBJ2-7; the match to TRBD1 covers 7 bases. Germline loops: CDR1 SGHRS, CDR2 YFSETQ. Losses at the gene ends were 6 bases for V and 0 bases for J; bases not matched to a gene: 9. The CDR3 length is 15 residues. The CDR3 nucleotides read TGCGCCAGCATGACAGGGTGGGATCTCTCCTACGAGCAGTACTTC. Its protein is CASMTGWDLSYEQYF.

The V gene is TRBV21-1, the J gene TRBJ1-6. TRBV21-1 is assigned pseudogene status. This CDR3 is built from 15 residues. In DNA, the CDR3 is TGTGCCAGCAGCACCGAGGGAGCTCGGGGGGTACCCCTCCACTTT. Translation: CASSTEGARGVPLHF.

This chain links TRBV4-2 with TRBJ1-2; D may be TRBD1 (5 bases). Between the trimmed V and J ends, which lost 4 bases and 5 bases, there was a span of 17 bases. CDR3 length: 15 residues. CDR1 is LGHNA and CDR2 is YNFKEQ in the germline V gene. Here the CDR3 reads CASSPRTRQTYGYTF. The CDR3 DNA is TGTGCCAGCAGCCCTCGGACAAGACAAACATATGGCTACACCTTC.

This chain connects TRBV28 to TRBJ1-2; possible D gene TRBD1, 5 bases. The V end lost 8 bases, the J end lost 12 bases, and 25 bases lay between the germline ends. CDR3 length: 14 residues. The germline gives CDR1 MDHEN, CDR2 SYDVKM. CDR3 DNA: TGTGCCAGCGCCCACTGGGGCGCCGGGGGTGGGCACACCTTC. This encodes CASAHWGAGGGHTF.

The rearrangement joins TRBV9 to TRBJ2-1, with D possibly TRBD1 on 6 matching bases. V was trimmed by 4 bases and J by 4 bases, leaving 15 bases between them. There are 15 residues in the CDR3. Germline assignment: CDR1 SGDLS and CDR2 YYNGEE. The CDR3 loop reads CASSPRTELYNEQFF. The CDR3 coding sequence is TGTGCCAGCAGCCCCCGGACAGAATTATACAATGAGCAGTTCTTC.

The gene calls are TRBV11-3 and TRBJ2-5; TRBD2 aligns across 7 bases. Unmatched junction bases numbered 3, after V lost 1 base and J lost 1 base. This CDR3 has 15 amino acids. The V gene's germline CDR1 is SGHNT and CDR2 YENEEA. The CDR3 spells CASSLGGGLQETQYF. CDR3 nucleotide sequence: TGTGCCAGCAGCTTAGGGGGGGGACTCCAAGAGACCCAGTACTTC.

This rearrangement joins TRBV9 to TRBJ1-6; tentative D call: TRBD1 (6 bases). Deletions cut 7 bases from V and 9 bases from J, with 17 bases between. The germline V gene has CDR1 SGDLS and CDR2 YYNGEE. There are 14 residues in the CDR3. The CDR3 DNA sequence: TGTGCCAGCGCGACAGGTGAAGTGGTTTCACCCCTCCACTTT. Encoded protein: CASATGEVVSPLHF.

The CDR3 loop is CASSYRTGGRGTEAFF. CDR3 nucleotides: TGTGCCAGCAGCTACCGGACAGGGGGCAGGGGAACTGAAGCTTTCTTT. The chain uses TRBV5-6 and TRBJ1-1; 11 bases match TRBD1. The germline CDR1 and CDR2 sequences are SGHDT and YYEEEE. This CDR3 spans 16 amino acids. J lost 5 bases, V lost 3 bases, and 9 bases had no gene match.

The CDR3 DNA reads TGTGCCAGCAGTCCCAATACGGGCCCCCCCCCTGAGCAGTTCTTC. It translates to CASSPNTGPPPEQFF. The V and J genes are TRBV28 and TRBJ2-1, with D unclear. Between the trimmed V and J ends, which lost 5 bases and 9 bases, there was a span of 20 bases. Germline values: CDR1 MDHEN, CDR2 SYDVKM. The CDR3 covers 15 residues.